The 29 T cell receptor beta chains given below trace back to one sample, sequenced in a study of shared clonotypes between healthy human individuals. The repertoire was sequenced with immunoSEQ multiplex PCR; TCRdb's copy has only in-frame clones and lacks some. The repertoire has approximately 2,000,000 clones, roughly 92% of them found once; the top ten carry 0.37%. Material for sequencing was naive CD4+ T cells from PBMCs. Subset reported: CD45RA+ positively selected. These TCRs come from a man aged 18 to 30 in good health. Some clones in this sample may be carry-over from other donors' samples.

This sequence joins TRBV7-2 and TRBJ2-1, with TRBD2 identical over 12 bases. After removal of 2 bases from V and 9 bases from J, the junction contained 8 bases not matched to a gene. Germline values: CDR1 SGHTA, CDR2 FQGNSA. The length of the CDR3 is 16 residues. CDR3 coding DNA: TGTGCCAGCAGCTTAATCTGGACTAGCGGGAAAGGTGAGCAGTTCTTC. This sequence encodes CASSLIWTSGKGEQFF.

The chain links TRBV6-1 to TRBJ1-2; D gene uncertain. CDR1 and CDR2 from the germline V gene are MNHNS and SASEGT. V was trimmed by 2 bases and J by 2 bases, leaving 6 bases between them. The CDR3 loop spans 13 amino acids. In DNA, the CDR3 is TGTGCCAGCAGTGAACAACAGAACTATGGCTACACCTTC. It yields the protein CASSEQQNYGYTF.

V and J are TRBV2 and TRBJ1-3; a possible D gene is TRBD1 (5 bases). V was pared by 3 bases and J by 2 bases, with 11 bases between. Germline values: CDR1 SNHLY, CDR2 FYNNEI. The CDR3 spans 15 residues. The CDR3 nucleotides read TGTGCCAGCAGTGACCCAGCGGGACCTGGAAACACCATATATTTT. Translating it yields CASSDPAGPGNTIYF.

Concerning this clone: A much larger clone is a single base away; this may be a read error. Distinct nucleotide sequences in the sample also encode this CDR3. The chain uses TRBV28 and TRBJ2-5; a possible D gene is TRBD2 (5 bases). The CDR3 runs 11 residues. Germline V CDR1 and CDR2: MDHEN, SYDVKM. V was pared by 2 bases and J by 7 bases, with 5 bases between. The CDR3 DNA sequence: TGTGCCAGCAGTTTAGAGGGGACCCAGTACTTC. This sequence encodes CASSLEGTQYF.

This clone was found once. The genes are TRBV28 and TRBJ2-7, with 8 nucleotides matching TRBD2. The junction had 6 bases not matched to a gene; V was cut back by 5 bases and J by 3 bases. Germline CDR1 reads MDHEN; CDR2 reads SYDVKM. The length of the CDR3 is 14 residues. The CDR3 loop reads CASSKPGTSYEQYF. The DNA of the CDR3 is TGTGCCAGCAGTAAACCCGGGACTAGCTACGAGCAGTACTTC.

The V gene is TRBV2, the J gene TRBJ2-7; the D is unclear. Per germline, CDR1 SNHLY and CDR2 FYNNEI. V dropped 6 bases and J dropped 3 bases, with 9 bases sitting between them. The CDR3 consists of 12 residues. The CDR3 DNA reads TGTGCCAGCAGGGATTACAGCTACGAGCAGTACTTC. Protein: CASRDYSYEQYF.

CDR3 residues: CSVVQGGTDTQYF. CDR3 nucleotides: TGCAGCGTTGTACAGGGAGGCACAGATACGCAGTATTTT. The genes are TRBV29-1 and TRBJ2-3; the D gene is possibly TRBD1 (6 bases). The CDR3 is 13 amino acids. CDR1 SQVTM and CDR2 ANQGSEA come from the germline V gene. V shed 4 bases and J shed 1 base, with 9 bases lying between them.

J is TRBJ2-7 and V is TRBV27, with 9 bases matching TRBD2. The CDR3 has 16 amino acids. From germline, CDR1 is MNHEY and CDR2 SMNVEV (reference sequence). J gave up 5 bases and V 6 bases, and 14 bases lay outside the gene matches. The CDR3 nucleotides read TGTGCCAGCAGGCCTCTGGCTAGCGGGAATTTGGACGAGCAGTACTTC. Protein: CASRPLASGNLDEQYF.

This clone was recorded only once. Additional DNA sequences in this sample encode the identical CDR3. The gene calls are TRBV7-3 and TRBJ2-1, with 7 bases that match TRBD1. Germline-derived CDR1 and CDR2 are SGHTA and FQGTGA. Losses at the gene ends were 3 bases for V and 2 bases for J; bases not matched to a gene: 1. The CDR3 has 14 residues. The CDR3 region is CASSLTGTYNEQFF. CDR3 in DNA: TGTGCCAGCAGCTTGACAGGGACCTACAATGAGCAGTTCTTC. Combining the CDR3 with reference TRBV7-3 and TRBJ2-1 gives the whole variable domain GAGVSQTPSNKVTEKGKYVELRCDPISGHTALYWYRQSLGQGPEFLIYFQGTGAADDSGLPNDRFFAVRPEGSVSTLKIQRTERGDSAVYLCASSLTGTYNEQFFGPGTRLTVL.

V usage is TRBV7-3 and J usage is TRBJ2-2; D is possibly TRBD2 (5 bases). V was cut by 7 bases and J by 8 bases, with 26 bases left in between. From germline, CDR1 is SGHTA and CDR2 FQGTGA. The CDR3 extends over 17 amino acids. Here the CDR3 DNA reads TGTGCCAGCACCCTCCTGCCGGGATCACGTTTTGGGGGGGAGCTGTTTTTT. Amino acid sequence: CASTLLPGSRFGGELFF.

The chain has TRBV9 and TRBJ2-3; 7 bases line up with TRBD1. Trimming at V came to 4 bases and at J to 1 base, leaving 6 bases not matched to a gene. There are 15 residues in the CDR3. Germline-derived CDR1 and CDR2 are SGDLS and YYNGEE. The CDR3 region has the DNA TGTGCCAGCAGCACCAATGGACAGGGCACAGATACGCAGTATTTT. Amino acid sequence: CASSTNGQGTDTQYF.

V usage is TRBV15 and J usage is TRBJ1-2; no reliable D call. The CDR3 has 12 residues. The germline CDR1 and CDR2 sequences are LNHNV and YYDKDF (reference sequence). Trimming shortened V by 4 bases and J by 5 bases, and 8 bases separated the two germline ends. The CDR3 bases are TGTGCCACCAGCATAGGAGGATATGGCTACACCTTC. This codes for CATSIGGYGYTF. Full variable domain (missing parts from reference TRBV15 and TRBJ1-2): DAMVIQNPRYQVTQFGKPVTLSCSQTLNHNVMYWYQQKSSQAPKLLFHYYDKDFNNEADTPDNFQSRRPNTSFCFLDIRSPGLGDTAMYLCATSIGGYGYTFGSGTRLTVV.

The chain has TRBV19 and TRBJ1-5; 7 bases align to TRBD1. J gave up 6 bases and V 0 bases, and 5 bases lay outside the gene matches. The length of the CDR3 is 15 residues. Germline lookup yields CDR1 LNHDA and CDR2 SQIVND (reference sequence). DNA of the CDR3: TGTGCCAGTAGTATAGATAGACAGGGTAGTCAGCCCCAGCATTTT. Its protein product is CASSIDRQGSQPQHF.

The chain has TRBV5-1 and TRBJ1-2; D might be TRBD1 (6 bases). The CDR3 is 14 amino acids. V dropped 3 bases and J dropped 4 bases, with 13 bases sitting between them. Germline-derived CDR1 and CDR2 are SGHRS and YFSETQ. Here the CDR3 reads CASSSLTGTYGYTF. The CDR3 nucleotides are TGCGCCAGCAGCTCCCTCACAGGGACCTATGGCTACACCTTC. Complete variable domain (other parts from reference TRBV5-1 and TRBJ1-2): KAGVTQTPRYLIKTRGQQVTLSCSPISGHRSVSWYQQTPGQGLQFLFEYFSETQRNKGNFPGRFSGRQFSNSRSEMNVSTLELGDSALYLCASSSLTGTYGYTFGSGTRLTVV.

In regard to this clone: Other DNA variants within this sample encode the same CDR3. The DNA for the CDR3 is TGTGCCACCAGCAGAGATTTGGACGAGCAGTACTTC. The encoded protein is CATSRDLDEQYF. The chain joins TRBV15 to TRBJ2-7, with D unresolved. Trimming removed 0 bases from V and 5 bases from J, with 5 bases in between. Germline V gene sequence: CDR1 LNHNV, CDR2 YYDKDF (reference sequence). The CDR3 sequence is 12 residues long.

The genes are TRBV5-1 and TRBJ2-5; 7 bases map to TRBD2. From germline, CDR1 is SGHRS and CDR2 YFSETQ. Trimming at V came to 3 bases and at J to 5 bases, leaving 4 bases not matched to a gene. The CDR3 has 13 residues. DNA of the CDR3: TGCGCCAGCAGCTCCAGCGGGATTGAGACCCAGTACTTC. Amino acids: CASSSSGIETQYF.

The chain links TRBV7-9 to TRBJ2-3; TRBD1 is a possible D gene (6 bases). This CDR3 contains 15 residues. Germline CDR1 SEHNR, CDR2 FQNEAQ (reference sequence). V lost 5 bases and J 3 bases, leaving 15 bases between the germline ends. The chain's CDR3 is CASSLIPGETDTQYF. CDR3 nucleotide sequence: TGTGCCAGCAGCCTCATACCAGGGGAAACAGATACGCAGTATTTT.

V is TRBV29-1 and J is TRBJ1-2; D is ambiguous. This CDR3 is 13 amino acids long. Deletions cut 3 bases from V and 2 bases from J, with 10 bases between. The V gene's germline CDR1 is SQVTM and CDR2 ANQGSEA. CDR3 sequence reads: CSVDSESNYGYTF. The CDR3 region has the DNA TGCAGCGTTGACTCAGAGTCAAACTATGGCTACACCTTC.

This clone has a handful of counts. The V and J genes are TRBV28 and TRBJ1-1, with TRBD1 matching 7 bases. The CDR3 is made up of 15 amino acids. Per germline, CDR1 MDHEN and CDR2 SYDVKM. J was trimmed by 5 bases and V by 4 bases; bases with no gene match: 10. The CDR3 spells CASSSWTGRGTEAFF. CDR3 in DNA: TGTGCCAGCAGTTCATGGACAGGCCGAGGGACTGAAGCTTTCTTT.

This rearrangement joins TRBV6-1 to TRBJ2-5; tentative D call: TRBD1 (6 bases). Germline CDR1 MNHNS, CDR2 SASEGT. Between the trimmed V and J ends, which lost 3 bases and 5 bases, there was a span of 13 bases. This CDR3 spans 14 amino acids. The CDR3 here is CASSEGGTMETQYF. The DNA of the CDR3 is TGTGCCAGCAGTGAGGGTGGGACAATGGAGACCCAGTACTTC.

This clone came up a few times. This chain links TRBV28 with TRBJ1-3; a possible D gene is TRBD1 (5 bases). The V gene's germline CDR1 is MDHEN and CDR2 SYDVKM. This CDR3 spans 13 amino acids. V was cut by 8 bases and J by 4 bases, with 12 bases left in between. The CDR3 sequence is CASGPTAGNTIYF. CDR3 DNA sequence: TGTGCCAGCGGACCGACAGCGGGAAACACCATATATTTT.

The CDR3 here is CAINGGSSANYGYTF. CDR3 in DNA: TGTGCCATCAATGGAGGGTCGTCGGCTAACTATGGCTACACCTTC. The gene calls are TRBV10-3 and TRBJ1-2; D gene uncertain. The germline V gene encodes CDR1 ENHRY and CDR2 SYGVKD. The CDR3 consists of 15 residues. V was clipped by 7 bases and J by 0 bases, with 15 bases between them.

The chain links TRBV18 to TRBJ2-1; TRBD1 matches 9 bases. This CDR3 is built from 14 residues. V gave up 8 bases and J gave up 2 bases; unmatched junction bases: 4. The germline gives CDR1 KGHSH, CDR2 LQKENI. CDR3 DNA sequence: TGTGCCAGCGCCCGGGACAGGGCCTACAATGAGCAGTTCTTC. Amino acid sequence: CASARDRAYNEQFF.

The chain employs TRBV5-4 and TRBJ1-2; a possible D gene is TRBD1 (5 bases). The germline V gene encodes CDR1 SGHNT and CDR2 YYREEE (reference sequence). Trimming took off 3 bases at V and 5 bases at J, with 17 bases between the two ends. The CDR3 totals 15 residues. The CDR3 spells CASSSPGADAYGYTF. The DNA of the CDR3 is TGTGCCAGCAGCTCCCCCGGGGCAGACGCATATGGCTACACCTTC.

V is TRBV6-4 and J is TRBJ2-3; D unclear. The CDR3 loop spans 17 amino acids. Germline values: CDR1 MRHNA, CDR2 SNTAGT. V lost 8 bases to trimming and J lost 0 bases, with 21 bases between them. CDR3 nucleotides: TGTGCCAGCTGCCCCCCACCATCGTATACTAGCACAGATACGCAGTATTTT. Protein product: CASCPPPSYTSTDTQYF.

There are a few counts of this clone. The chain has TRBV7-7 and TRBJ1-1; the D is unclear. CDR1 and CDR2 from the germline V gene are SSHAT and FNYEAQ (reference sequence). This CDR3 is 14 amino acids long. Trimming removed 1 base from V and 1 base from J, with 7 bases in between. CDR3 DNA sequence: TGTGCCAGCAGCTTAGACGTCCGGAACACTGAAGCTTTCTTT. It yields the protein CASSLDVRNTEAFF. Full variable domain (missing parts from reference TRBV7-7 and TRBJ1-1): GAGVSQSPRYKVTKRGQDVTLRCDPISSHATLYWYQQALGQGPEFLTYFNYEAQPDKSGLPSDRFSAERPEGSISTLTIQRTEQRDSAMYRCASSLDVRNTEAFFGQGTRLTVV.

The V call is TRBV7-9, the J call TRBJ2-1; 14 positions match TRBD2. Trimming removed 5 bases from V and 7 bases from J; junction bases left unmatched: 4. The CDR3 contains 15 residues. Germline-derived CDR1 and CDR2 are SEHNR and FQNEAQ (reference sequence). The CDR3 DNA follows: TGTGCCAGCAGCACTCGACTAGCGGGAGGGAATGAGCAGTTCTTC. Its translation is CASSTRLAGGNEQFF. Filled out from reference TRBV7-9 and TRBJ2-1, the complete variable domain reads DTGVSQNPRHKITKRGQNVTFRCDPISEHNRLYWYRQTLGQGPEFLTYFQNEAQLEKSRLLSDRFSAERPKGSFSTLEIQRTEQGDSAMYLCASSTRLAGGNEQFFGPGTRLTVL.

The V and J genes are TRBV5-4 and TRBJ1-1; D ambiguous. Trimming cost V 3 bases and J 4 bases, with 13 bases left between them. There are 14 residues in the CDR3. The germline gives CDR1 SGHNT, CDR2 YYREEE (reference sequence). The CDR3 reads CASSYDRQATEAFF. In nucleotides, the CDR3 is TGTGCCAGCAGCTACGATCGGCAAGCCACTGAAGCTTTCTTT.

The chain couples TRBV7-9 to TRBJ2-5; the match to TRBD2 covers 8 bases. With V trimmed by 5 bases and J by 4 bases, 12 bases remained unmatched. The CDR3 totals 16 residues. The germline V gene encodes CDR1 SEHNR and CDR2 FQNEAQ (reference sequence). CDR3 amino acids: CASSRNRPLAGETQYF. Here the CDR3 DNA reads TGTGCCAGCAGCCGCAACCGGCCTCTAGCGGGAGAGACCCAGTACTTC.